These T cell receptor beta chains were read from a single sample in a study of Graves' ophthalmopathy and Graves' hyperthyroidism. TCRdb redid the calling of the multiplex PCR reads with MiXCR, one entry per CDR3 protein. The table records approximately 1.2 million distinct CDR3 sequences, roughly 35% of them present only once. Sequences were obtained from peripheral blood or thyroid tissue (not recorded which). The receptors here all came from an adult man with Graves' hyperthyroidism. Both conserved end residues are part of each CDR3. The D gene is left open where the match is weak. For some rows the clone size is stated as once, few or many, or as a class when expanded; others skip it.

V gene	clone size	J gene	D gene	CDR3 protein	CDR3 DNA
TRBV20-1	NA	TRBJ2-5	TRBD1	CSATQGAPETRYF	TGCAGTGCTACACAGGGGGCTCCAGAGACCCGGTACTTC
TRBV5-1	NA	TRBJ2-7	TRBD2	CASSGGGTLLPQYF	TGTGCCAGCAGCGGGGGGGGTACCCTCCTGCCTCAGTACTTC
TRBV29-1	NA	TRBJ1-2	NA	CSVPTALTYGYTF	TGCAGCGTTCCGACAGCCTTAACCTATGGCTACACCTTC
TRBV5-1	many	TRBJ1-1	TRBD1	CASSSSTGGPTEAFF	TGCGCCAGCAGCTCTTCGACAGGGGGGCCCACTGAAGCTTTCTTT
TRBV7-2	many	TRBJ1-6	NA	CASSPTPRLVNSPLHF	TGTGCCAGCAGCCCTACCCCTAGGCTGGTGAATTCACCCCTCCACTTT
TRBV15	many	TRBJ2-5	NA	CATTSRKQETQYF	TGTGCCACCACCTCAAGGAAACAAGAGACCCAGTACTTC
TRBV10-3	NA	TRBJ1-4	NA	CAISASGAEKLFF	TGTGCCATCAGTGCCAGTGGGGCGGAAAAACTGTTTTTT
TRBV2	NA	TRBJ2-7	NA	CASSDAPTAEQYF	TGTGCCAGCAGTGATGCCCCGACAGCAGAGCAGTACTTC
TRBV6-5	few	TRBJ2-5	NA	CASSYQGTQYF	TGTGCCAGCAGTTATCAAGGGACCCAGTACTTC
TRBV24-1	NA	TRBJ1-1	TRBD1	CATSPRQGALLTEAFF	TGTGCCACCAGCCCTAGACAGGGTGCCTTACTCACTGAAGCTTTCTTT
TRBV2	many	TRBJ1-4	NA	CASSDVSKEKLFF	TGTGCCAGCAGTGACGTCAGTAAAGAAAAACTGTTTTTT
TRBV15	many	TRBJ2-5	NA	CATSRALGETQYF	TGTGCCACCAGCAGGGCATTGGGGGAGACCCAGTACTTC
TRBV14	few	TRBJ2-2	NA	CASSYDRFGELFF	TGTGCCAGCAGCTACGATAGGTTCGGGGAGCTGTTTTTT
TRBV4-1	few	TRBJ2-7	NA	CASSHTQGIGYEQYF	TGCGCCAGCAGCCATACCCAGGGGATTGGCTACGAGCAGTACTTC
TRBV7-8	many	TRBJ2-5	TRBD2	CASSLRTSVRKETQYF	TGTGCCAGCAGCTTGAGGACTAGCGTAAGGAAAGAGACCCAGTACTTC
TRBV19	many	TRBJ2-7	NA	CASSISWENEQYF	TGTGCCAGTAGTATCAGCTGGGAAAATGAGCAGTACTTC
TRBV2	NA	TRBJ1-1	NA	CASSPDPREAFF	TGTGCCAGCAGTCCAGACCCCCGGGAAGCTTTCTTT
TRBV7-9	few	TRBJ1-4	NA	CASSLEGGQRKLFF	TGTGCCAGCAGCTTAGAGGGGGGACAACGAAAACTGTTTTTT